The entry below describes one TCR beta chain. What it recognizes is unknown. The CDR3 is made up of 14 amino acids. CDR1 and CDR2 from the germline V gene are MGHRA and YSYEKL. The V gene lost 3 bases and the J gene lost 4 bases, with 12 bases spanning the gap. TCRdb fed the 5' RACE reads into MiXCR, producing one record per CDR3 protein. Among about 250,000 distinct CDR3 sequences listed, approximately 19% were seen once. The data derive from a study of T-cell memory formation after mild COVID-19. Points from the study as a whole: Pre-infection memory contained some responding clones, which suggested that cross-reactive memory had joined.

This TCR derives from a man younger than 35 who had mild COVID-19 (a few samples of this study predate the infection). Cell type and time point are not known. Sequencing used PBMCs or a T cell subset sorted from them (not recorded which). V usage is TRBV4-1 and J usage is TRBJ1-1; D not certain. CDR3 in amino acids: CASSQGSGSTEAFF. The CDR3 nucleotides read TGCGCCAGCAGCCAGGGATCGGGGAGCACTGAAGCTTTCTTT.